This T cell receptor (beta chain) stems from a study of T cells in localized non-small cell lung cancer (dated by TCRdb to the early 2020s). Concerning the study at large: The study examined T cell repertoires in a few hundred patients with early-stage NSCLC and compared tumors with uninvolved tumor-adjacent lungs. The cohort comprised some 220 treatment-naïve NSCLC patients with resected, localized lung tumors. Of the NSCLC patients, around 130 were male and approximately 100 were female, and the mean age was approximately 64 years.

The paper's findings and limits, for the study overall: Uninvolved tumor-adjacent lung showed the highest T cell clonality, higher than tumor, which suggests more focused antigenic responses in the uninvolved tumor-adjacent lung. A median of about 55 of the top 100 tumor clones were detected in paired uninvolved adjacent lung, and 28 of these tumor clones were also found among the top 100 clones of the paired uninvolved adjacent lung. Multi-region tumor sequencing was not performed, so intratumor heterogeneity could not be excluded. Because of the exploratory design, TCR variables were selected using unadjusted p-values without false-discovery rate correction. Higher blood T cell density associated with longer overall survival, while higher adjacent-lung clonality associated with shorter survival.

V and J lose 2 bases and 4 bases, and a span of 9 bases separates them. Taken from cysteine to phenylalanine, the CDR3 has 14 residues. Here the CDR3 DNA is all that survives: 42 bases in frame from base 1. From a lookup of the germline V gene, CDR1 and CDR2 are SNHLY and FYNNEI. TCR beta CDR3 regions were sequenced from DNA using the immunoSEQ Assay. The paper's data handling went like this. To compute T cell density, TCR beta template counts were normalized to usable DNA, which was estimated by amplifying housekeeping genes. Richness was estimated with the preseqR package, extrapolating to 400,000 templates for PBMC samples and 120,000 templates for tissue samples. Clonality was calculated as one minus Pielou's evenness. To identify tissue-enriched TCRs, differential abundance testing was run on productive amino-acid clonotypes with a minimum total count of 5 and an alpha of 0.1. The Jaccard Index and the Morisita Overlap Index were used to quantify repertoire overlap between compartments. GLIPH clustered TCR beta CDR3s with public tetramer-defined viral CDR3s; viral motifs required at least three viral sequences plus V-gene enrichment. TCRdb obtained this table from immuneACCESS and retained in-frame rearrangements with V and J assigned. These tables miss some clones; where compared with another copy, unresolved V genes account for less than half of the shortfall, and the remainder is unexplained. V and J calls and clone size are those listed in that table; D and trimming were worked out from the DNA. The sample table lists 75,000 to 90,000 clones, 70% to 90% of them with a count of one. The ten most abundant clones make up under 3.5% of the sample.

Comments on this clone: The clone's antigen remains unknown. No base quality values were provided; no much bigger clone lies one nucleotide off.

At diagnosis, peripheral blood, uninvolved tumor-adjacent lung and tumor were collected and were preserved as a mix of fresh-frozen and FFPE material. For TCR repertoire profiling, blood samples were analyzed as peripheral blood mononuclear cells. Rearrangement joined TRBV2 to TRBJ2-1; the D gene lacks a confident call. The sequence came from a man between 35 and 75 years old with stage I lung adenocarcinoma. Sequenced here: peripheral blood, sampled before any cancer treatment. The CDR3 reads CASSERLTYNEQFF. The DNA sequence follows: TGTGCCAGCAGTGAAAGACTCACTTACAATGAGCAGTTCTTC.